These 25 T cell receptor beta chains came from one sample sequenced in a study of blood T cell repertoires in COVID-19. Data came from immunoSEQ multiplex PCR; TCRdb stores just in-frame clones and leaves some out. The profile shows some 14,000 clones, roughly 80% of them singletons. Sequenced sample: peripheral blood. These receptor sequences come from a human donor in a cohort sampled during active COVID-19.

The V and J genes are TRBV30 and TRBJ1-2; 9 bases line up with TRBD1. From germline, CDR1 is GTSNPN and CDR2 SVGIG (reference sequence). V lost 4 bases and J lost 4; bases outside the gene matches: 10. This CDR3 region has 15 residues. The DNA for the CDR3 is TGTGCCTGGAACCCGGGGACAGGGAGAGGCTATGGCTACACCTTC. This sequence encodes CAWNPGTGRGYGYTF.

The chain joins TRBV5-6 to TRBJ2-3; 7 nucleotides agree with TRBD1. V lost 4 bases to trimming and J lost 3 bases; unmatched junction nucleotides: 5. The CDR3 loop spans 14 amino acids. In germline, CDR1 is SGHDT, CDR2 YYEEEE. The CDR3 loop reads CASSLLQGTDTQYF. The CDR3 DNA sequence: TGTGCCAGCAGCCTTCTACAGGGGACAGATACGCAGTATTTT.

The CDR3 nucleotides read TGTGCCAGCAGCCCATTCCCGACATACCAAGAGACCCAGTACTTC. This gives the protein CASSPFPTYQETQYF. This sequence joins TRBV7-3 and TRBJ2-5; D is ambiguous. Germline V CDR1 and CDR2: SGHTA, FQGTGA. The CDR3 runs to 15 residues. V lost 5 bases to trimming and J lost 0 bases, with 13 bases between them.

The chain couples TRBV9 to TRBJ2-3; possible D gene TRBD1, 6 bases. The germline CDR1 and CDR2 sequences are SGDLS and YYNGEE. Deletions cut 2 bases from V and 4 bases from J, with 11 bases between. CDR3 length: 14 residues. CDR3 residues: CASSVLQGADTQYF. The CDR3, as DNA: TGTGCCAGCAGCGTGTTACAGGGCGCAGATACGCAGTATTTT.

The gene calls are TRBV7-8 and TRBJ1-5; 10 bases fit TRBD1. V shed 5 bases and J 7 bases; nucleotides not matched to a gene: 8. Per germline, CDR1 SGHVS and CDR2 FQNEAQ. CDR3 length: 15 residues. CDR3 in amino acids: CASSLGQGRGQPQHF. In DNA form, the CDR3 reads TGTGCCAGCAGCCTGGGACAGGGGAGAGGACAGCCCCAGCATTTT.

This chain connects TRBV6-2 or TRBV6-3 to TRBJ1-2; tentative D call: TRBD1 (5 bases). This CDR3 is 13 amino acids long. The V gene's germline CDR1 is MNHEY and CDR2 SVGEGT. Trimming took 4 bases from V and 8 from J, leaving 14 bases between them. The CDR3 bases are TGTGCCAGCAGTTTCCTACAGGCGCGGGGCTACACCTTC. Its translation: CASSFLQARGYTF.

CDR3 in amino acids: CASSPRGLAGMGWGSEQFF. In DNA, the CDR3 is TGCGCCAGCAGCCCCCGAGGGCTAGCGGGAATGGGGTGGGGCAGTGAGCAGTTCTTC. The J gene is TRBJ2-1, the V gene TRBV5-1; 9 nucleotides align to TRBD2. In germline, CDR1 is SGHRS, CDR2 YFSETQ. V lost 4 bases to trimming and J lost 9 bases; unmatched junction nucleotides: 23. CDR3 size: 19 residues.

The chain links TRBV10-1 to TRBJ2-7; 15 bases agree with TRBD2. Per germline, CDR1 WNHNN and CDR2 SYGVQD (reference sequence). The CDR3 runs 16 residues. V dropped 6 bases and J dropped 4; count of bases not matched to a gene: 7. CDR3 nucleotides: TGCGCCAGCAGGCCCGGGACTAGCGGGAGGAGTTACGAGCAGTACTTC. It codes for CASRPGTSGRSYEQYF.

This clone was counted a few times. This chain links TRBV6-1 with TRBJ1-1; D is unresolved. V was shortened by 2 bases and J by 3 bases, with 10 bases between the two germline ends. This CDR3 has 14 amino acids. Germline V gene lookup returns CDR1 MNHNS and CDR2 SASEGT. The CDR3 region is CASSEQPRDTEAFF. The DNA of the CDR3 is TGTGCCAGCAGTGAACAGCCACGGGACACTGAAGCTTTCTTT.

By share, this clone ranks as medium-sized. This rearrangement joins TRBV29-1 to TRBJ2-3; 7 bases match TRBD1. Germline V gene sequence: CDR1 SQVTM, CDR2 ANQGSEA. With 0 bases clipped from V and 5 bases from J, the junction kept 11 bases outside the gene matches. This CDR3 comprises 16 residues. DNA of the CDR3: TGCAGCGTTGAAGATTCGTACAGGGGCCGGGGAGATACGCAGTATTTT. It translates to CSVEDSYRGRGDTQYF.

This chain joins TRBV3-1 (or the pseudogene TRBV3-2) and TRBJ2-5; D is unresolved. There are 14 residues in the CDR3. The V and J ends lost 4 bases and 6 bases respectively, with 15 bases between them. Per the germline V gene, CDR1 is LGHDT and CDR2 is YNNKEL (reference sequence). Here the CDR3 reads CASSLRARSQTQYF. The CDR3 bases are TGTGCCAGCAGCCTTCGAGCCCGGAGCCAGACCCAGTACTTC.

This clone was seen only a few times. The rearrangement uses TRBV27 and TRBJ2-5; D remains ambiguous. CDR1 MNHEY and CDR2 SMNVEV come from the germline V gene (reference sequence). Between the trimmed V and J ends, which lost 2 bases and 1 base, there was a span of 2 bases. CDR3 length: 12 residues. The CDR3 DNA reads as TGTGCCAGCAGTTTACTCCAAGAGACCCAGTACTTC. Its protein product is CASSLLQETQYF.

V is TRBV23-1 and J is TRBJ1-5; TRBD1 matches at 10 bases. TRBV23-1 is noted as an ORF with a role that remains uncertain. J was trimmed by 3 bases and V by 3 bases; bases with no gene match: 5. The CDR3 loop spans 16 amino acids. For the CDR3, the DNA is TGCGCCAGCAGTCATCCGGGACAGGGGAACAATCAGCCCCAGCATTTT. This encodes CASSHPGQGNNQPQHF.

V gene TRBV6-2 or TRBV6-3 combines with J gene TRBJ2-2; 8 bases match TRBD2. The ends lost 2 bases at V and 1 base at J; junction bases unmatched: 9. Germline V gene data show CDR1 as MNHEY and CDR2 as SVGEGT. CDR3 size: 18 residues. CDR3 nucleotides: TGTGCCAGCAGTTACCCCGCTGGGCTAGCGGGGAACACCGGGGAGCTGTTTTTT. This translates into CASSYPAGLAGNTGELFF.

This clone was seen only a few times. The V gene is TRBV4-3, the J gene TRBJ2-7; weak D call: TRBD1 (6 bases). The CDR3 is 16 amino acids. Germline V CDR1 and CDR2: LGHNA, YSLEER. V was trimmed by 0 bases and J by 3 bases, leaving 15 bases between them. The CDR3 sequence is CASSQDLLAGDYEQYF. In nucleotides, the CDR3 is TGCGCCAGCAGCCAAGATCTTTTGGCAGGGGACTACGAGCAGTACTTC.

The chain joins TRBV9 to TRBJ1-2; maybe TRBD1 (6 bases). The germline gives CDR1 SGDLS, CDR2 YYNGEE. The V gene lost 4 bases and the J gene lost 1 base, with 11 bases spanning the gap. The CDR3 totals 14 residues. The CDR3 DNA is TGTGCCAGCAGCCCCGCGGACAGTAACTATGGCTACACCTTC. Translated: CASSPADSNYGYTF.

This chain uses TRBV2 with TRBJ2-3; 8 bases are a match to TRBD2. The trim removed 9 bases at V and 6 bases at J, leaving 11 bases unmatched. The CDR3 runs 14 residues. CDR1 is SNHLY, CDR2 FYNNEI, per germline. CDR3 DNA sequence: TGTGCCAGTTGGAAAAGCGGGGGAGGGGATACGCAGTATTTT. It is translated as CASWKSGGGDTQYF.

CDR3 in DNA: TGTGCCAGTAGTATAGACGGCAGGGAACACTATGGCTACACCTTC. Translation gives CASSIDGREHYGYTF. The chain combines TRBV19 with TRBJ1-2; a possible D gene is TRBD1 (5 bases). The CDR3 consists of 15 residues. Trimming took off 0 bases at V and 3 bases at J, with 11 bases between the two ends. CDR1 and CDR2 (germline): LNHDA, SQIVND (reference sequence).

The V and J genes are TRBV7-2 and TRBJ1-2, with 8 nucleotides matching TRBD1. J gave up 2 bases and V 3 bases, and 5 bases lay outside the gene matches. The CDR3 runs 15 residues. In germline, CDR1 is SGHTA, CDR2 FQGNSA. Here the CDR3 DNA reads TGTGCCAGCAGCTTTTCAGGGGGCGGAAACTATGGCTACACCTTC. Translation gives CASSFSGGGNYGYTF.

The chain carries TRBV19 and TRBJ2-3, with D perhaps matching TRBD1 (6 bases). Trimming stripped 1 base from V and 6 bases from J, with 14 bases between. This CDR3 comprises 15 residues. Germline V CDR1 and CDR2: LNHDA, SQIVND (reference sequence). The CDR3 region is CASSIGRQAGDTQYF. The CDR3 region has the DNA TGTGCCAGTAGTATAGGCCGACAGGCCGGGGATACGCAGTATTTT.

This clone was seen only once. V is TRBV7-8 and J is TRBJ2-3; TRBD2 matches 8 bases. CDR1 and CDR2 (germline): SGHVS, FQNEAQ. V was clipped by 3 bases and J by 0 bases; unmatched bases: 2. CDR3 length: 15 residues. CDR3 sequence: CASSFGGRSTDTQYF. The CDR3 coding sequence is TGTGCCAGCAGCTTCGGCGGGAGGAGCACAGATACGCAGTATTTT.

This sequence joins TRBV5-1 and TRBJ1-1, with 9 bases matching TRBD1. The CDR3 totals 15 residues. J lost 1 base, V lost 4 bases, and 5 bases had no gene match. CDR1 and CDR2 from the germline V gene are SGHRS and YFSETQ. This CDR3 reads CASSLTGQGNTEAFF. The CDR3 bases are TGCGCCAGCAGCCTCACGGGACAGGGGAACACTGAAGCTTTCTTT.

This chain joins TRBV6-6 and TRBJ1-5, with D maybe TRBD1 (5 bases). Germline V lookup: CDR1 MNHNY, CDR2 SVGAGI (reference sequence). The germline V and J ends were trimmed by 3 bases and 2 bases, with 11 bases remaining between them. The CDR3 runs to 15 residues. The CDR3 coding sequence is TGTGCCAGCAGTTATAGGGGTGACGGCAATCAGCCCCAGCATTTT. The encoded protein is CASSYRGDGNQPQHF.

This chain connects TRBV7-8 to TRBJ2-5, with 8 bases that match TRBD2. The CDR3 covers 14 residues. V was clipped by 2 bases and J by 4 bases; unmatched bases: 3. Germline V CDR1 and CDR2: SGHVS, FQNEAQ. The CDR3 bases are TGTGCCAGCAGCTTACTCGGGAGGGGAGAGACCCAGTACTTC. Translation: CASSLLGRGETQYF.

This sequence joins TRBV19 and TRBJ2-7; TRBD2 agrees at 9 bases. The CDR3 sequence is 16 residues long. From germline, CDR1 is LNHDA and CDR2 SQIVND (reference sequence). V dropped 4 bases and J dropped 0; count of bases not matched to a gene: 7. CDR3 DNA sequence: TGTGCCAGTAGTACTTTAGCGGGAGAAGCCTCCTACGAGCAGTACTTC. Translated: CASSTLAGEASYEQYF. The whole variable domain, remainder taken from reference TRBV19 and TRBJ2-7, is DGGITQSPKYLFRKEGQNVTLSCEQNLNHDAMYWYRQDPGQGLRLIYYSQIVNDFQKGDIAEGYSVSREKKESFPLTVTSAQKNPTAFYLCASSTLAGEASYEQYFGPGTRLTVT.